The 3 T cell receptor beta chains below all came from one sample that was sequenced in a study of blood T cell repertoires in COVID-19. Libraries were prepared by immunoSEQ multiplex PCR; TCRdb keeps only in-frame clonotypes and omits some of them. The sample contains 300,000 to 400,000 clones, 75% to 90% of which appear only once. Sequencing used peripheral blood. The source of these receptors is a woman aged 45-59 years with COVID-19, enrolled during active disease.

The CDR3 coding sequence is TGTGCCAGCAAGGCGGGCCTAGAAAATATCGAGCAGTACTTC. Protein: CASKAGLENIEQYF. The chain has TRBV5-6 and TRBJ2-7; D might be TRBD2 (5 bases). This CDR3 is 14 amino acids long. Germline-derived CDR1 and CDR2 are SGHDT and YYEEEE. V was cut by 6 bases and J by 6 bases, with 19 bases left in between.

The genes are TRBV7-2 and TRBJ2-5; TRBD1 matches at 9 bases. The J segment lost 7 bases and the V segment lost 3 bases, leaving 6 bases of the junction unmatched. The length of the CDR3 is 14 residues. Looked up from germline, CDR1 is SGHTA and CDR2 is FQGNSA. The CDR3 loop reads CASSFRTGDATQYF. Written as DNA, the CDR3 is TGTGCCAGCAGCTTTCGGACAGGGGACGCGACCCAGTACTTC.

The chain uses TRBV9 and TRBJ2-7; 7 positions agree with TRBD1. This CDR3 has 15 amino acids. Germline lookup yields CDR1 SGDLS and CDR2 YYNGEE. Germline trimming cut 4 bases from V and 4 bases from J; bases unmatched to any gene: 11. The chain's CDR3 is CASSPVGQGVYEQYF. Here the CDR3 DNA reads TGTGCCAGCAGCCCGGTCGGCCAGGGGGTTTACGAGCAGTACTTC. Full variable domain (missing parts from reference TRBV9 and TRBJ2-7): DSGVTQTPKHLITATGQRVTLRCSPRSGDLSVYWYQQSLDQGLQFLIQYYNGEERAKGNILERFSAQQFPDLHSELNLSSLELGDSALYFCASSPVGQGVYEQYFGPGTRLTVT.